Listed here are 27 T cell receptor beta chains from one sample, sequenced in a study of Graves' ophthalmopathy and Graves' hyperthyroidism. Amplification targeted the TCR beta CDR3 regions, with RNA transcripts as the source material. HTBI primers primed a first-round RT-PCR, and a second-round multiplex PCR followed. TCRdb fed the multiplex PCR reads into MiXCR, producing one record per CDR3 protein. The sample has around 590,000 distinct CDR3 sequences; about 35% are singletons. Sample: peripheral blood or thyroid tissue (not recorded which). These receptors came from an adult man with Graves' hyperthyroidism.

V gene TRBV3-1 combines with J gene TRBJ2-5; no clear D gene. Germline CDR1 and CDR2: LGHDT and YNNKEL (reference sequence). Trimming left V 0 bases short and J 4 bases short, with 6 bases between. The CDR3 length is 13 residues. CDR3 protein: CASSQERRETQYF. CDR3 nucleotides: TGTGCCAGCAGCCAAGAGAGGAGAGAGACCCAGTACTTC.

The chain links TRBV29-1 to TRBJ2-3; D unclear. There are 14 residues in the CDR3. V lost 4 bases, J lost 2 bases, and 13 bases lay in between. CDR1 and CDR2 (germline): SQVTM, ANQGSEA. The CDR3 region is CSVVQFTNTDTQYF. In DNA, the CDR3 is TGCAGCGTTGTGCAGTTTACGAACACAGATACGCAGTATTTT.

This clonotype has a count of ten or more. The V call is TRBV9, the J call TRBJ1-1, with a weak D call TRBD1 (5 bases). CDR3 length: 14 amino acids. Germline-derived CDR1 and CDR2 are SGDLS and YYNGEE. V was cut by 3 bases and J by 0 bases, with 9 bases left in between. CDR3 sequence: CASSAGRMNTEAFF. The CDR3 DNA reads as TGTGCCAGCAGCGCGGGACGGATGAACACTGAAGCTTTCTTT.

This clonotype was observed at least ten times. The gene calls are TRBV7-9 and TRBJ1-4; D might be TRBD1 (6 bases). CDR1 and CDR2 from the germline V gene are SEHNR and FQNEAQ (reference sequence). The CDR3 is 15 residues long. V lost 6 bases to trimming and J lost 7 bases, with 18 bases between them. The CDR3, as DNA: TGTGCCAGCAGGGCGGACAGCAAGGAGGGTGAAAAACTGTTTTTT. Translating gives CASRADSKEGEKLFF. The full variable domain, completed using reference TRBV7-9 and TRBJ1-4, is DTGVSQNPRHKITKRGQNVTFRCDPISEHNRLYWYRQTLGQGPEFLTYFQNEAQLEKSRLLSDRFSAERPKGSFSTLEIQRTEQGDSAMYLCASRADSKEGEKLFFGSGTQLSVL.

This clonotype was detected ten times or more. V and J are TRBV7-9 and TRBJ1-1; D gene unclear. CDR3 length: 15 residues. Germline V gene lookup returns CDR1 SEHNR and CDR2 FQNEAQ (reference sequence). V lost 1 base to trimming and J lost 6 bases, with 15 bases between them. CDR3 sequence reads: CASSLGAVTSSEAFF. The CDR3 DNA reads TGTGCCAGCAGCTTAGGAGCCGTCACCTCTTCTGAAGCTTTCTTT.

This clonotype was seen many times. V is TRBV7-9 and J is TRBJ2-7; no definite D call. Trimming stripped 2 bases from V and 3 bases from J, with 11 bases between. CDR1 SEHNR and CDR2 FQNEAQ come from the germline V gene (reference sequence). CDR3 length: 14 amino acids. Here the CDR3 reads CASSLSEYSYEQYF. CDR3 DNA: TGTGCCAGCAGCTTATCGGAGTACAGCTACGAGCAGTACTTC.

Only one count was recorded for this clonotype. This chain connects TRBV6-4 to TRBJ2-7; D may be TRBD2 (5 bases). V dropped 0 bases and J dropped 5 bases, with 11 bases sitting between them. Per the germline V gene, CDR1 is MRHNA and CDR2 is SNTAGT. This CDR3 is 14 amino acids long. CDR3 nucleotides: TGTGCCAGCAGTGACTCGACGGGCGGGCACGAGCAGTACTTC. This sequence encodes CASSDSTGGHEQYF.

The chain is built from TRBV6-2 or TRBV6-3 and TRBJ2-5; possible D gene TRBD2, 5 bases. The J call may be faulty, since TRBJ2-1 better matches the DNA end. CDR3 length equals 13 residues. Germline V CDR1 and CDR2: MNHEY, SVGEGT. CDR3: CASKGSLAHEQFF. CDR3 coding DNA: TGTGCCAGCAAAGGGAGTTTGGCCCATGAGCAGTTCTTC.

This clonotype appeared many times. This chain links TRBV6-5 with TRBJ2-5; D is perhaps TRBD1 or TRBD2 (6 bases each). The length of the CDR3 is 15 residues. Germline V gene sequence: CDR1 MNHEY, CDR2 SVGAGI. V lost 2 bases and J 5 bases, leaving 15 bases between the germline ends. The DNA for the CDR3 is TGTGCCAGCAGTTACCAACGAACAGGGAGGGAGACCCAGTACTTC. This translates into CASSYQRTGRETQYF.

The sample holds a few counts of this clonotype. This chain uses TRBV6-5 with TRBJ2-2; TRBD2 matches at 9 bases. Losses at the gene ends were 7 bases for V and 6 bases for J; bases not matched to a gene: 9. The germline gives CDR1 MNHEY, CDR2 SVGAGI. The CDR3 has 15 amino acids. As DNA, the CDR3 is TGTGCCAGCAATACAGGACTAGCGTCGGCCGGGGAGCTGTTTTTT. Translation: CASNTGLASAGELFF.

This clonotype has ten or more counts. This sequence joins TRBV13 and TRBJ2-7, with D maybe TRBD2 (6 bases). V dropped 5 bases and J dropped 0 bases, with 20 bases sitting between them. This CDR3 spans 17 amino acids. CDR1 PRHDT and CDR2 FYEKMQ come from the germline V gene (reference sequence). The CDR3 DNA follows: TGTGCCAGCAGCCGCAAGGGAGGCGGGATGCTCTCCTACGAGCAGTACTTC. Translating gives CASSRKGGGMLSYEQYF.

Details on this clonotype: A much bigger clone sits one base away, suggesting this may be a read error. V gene TRBV5-1 combines with J gene TRBJ2-5; D possibly matches TRBD1 or TRBD2 (7 bases each). CDR3 length: 14 residues. Per the germline V gene, CDR1 is SGHRS and CDR2 is YFSETQ. Trimming cost V 6 bases and J 9 bases, with 21 bases left between them. The CDR3 DNA reads TGCGCCAGCAACTACAGGGGTGGTCGGGAGGCCCAGTACTTC. This sequence encodes CASNYRGGREAQYF.

This chain links TRBV19 with TRBJ2-5; either TRBD1 or TRBD2 may supply D (6 bases each). The CDR3 runs to 16 residues. Germline CDR1 reads LNHDA; CDR2 reads SQIVND (reference sequence). Between the trimmed V and J ends, which lost 1 base and 7 bases, there was a span of 19 bases. The CDR3 sequence: CASSIGNNGGHGTQYF. CDR3 sequence (DNA): TGTGCCAGTAGTATAGGAAACAACGGGGGACATGGGACCCAGTACTTC.

The rearrangement uses TRBV7-2 and TRBJ2-3; 11 positions agree with TRBD2. The CDR3 length is 16 residues. The germline gives CDR1 SGHTA, CDR2 FQGNSA. V lost 2 bases, J lost 4 bases, and 5 bases stayed unmatched. CDR3 in DNA: TGTGCCAGCAGCTTAATGGGGACTAGCGGCTCAGATACGCAGTATTTT. Its translation is CASSLMGTSGSDTQYF.

The chain employs TRBV19 and TRBJ2-5; 9 bases line up with TRBD2. The CDR3 is 17 amino acids. With V trimmed by 1 base and J by 1 base, 7 bases remained unmatched. Germline V CDR1 and CDR2: LNHDA, SQIVND (reference sequence). The CDR3 coding sequence is TGTGCCAGTAGTATAGTAATGGTAGCGGGGGTCCAAGAGACCCAGTACTTC. As protein: CASSIVMVAGVQETQYF.

This clonotype was picked up many times. The chain carries TRBV29-1 and TRBJ1-3, with 7 positions matching TRBD1. Germline V CDR1 and CDR2: SQVTM, ANQGSEA. The CDR3 covers 14 residues. J lost 4 bases, V lost 2 bases, and 5 bases had no gene match. CDR3 DNA: TGCAGCGTTGAACAGACAGGGCTAGGAAACACCATATATTTT. The encoded protein is CSVEQTGLGNTIYF.

The V and J genes are TRBV20-1 and TRBJ1-2; 10 bases map to TRBD1. Trimming at V came to 6 bases and at J to 12 bases, leaving 7 bases not matched to a gene. Germline-derived CDR1 and CDR2 are DFQATT and SNEGSKA (reference sequence). This CDR3 spans 11 amino acids. Here the CDR3 reads CSAIDRGQDTF. The DNA for the CDR3 is TGCAGTGCCATAGACAGGGGGCAAGACACCTTC.

About this clonotype itself: One end of the junction does not line up with germline, which may come from a read error. This chain links TRBV24-1 with TRBJ2-5; weak D call: TRBD2 (5 bases). In germline, CDR1 is KGHDR, CDR2 SFDVKD. The CDR3 extends over 16 amino acids. The CDR3 loop is CATSDPQRMYQGTQYF. CDR3 nucleotides: TGTGCCACCAGTGATCCCCAGCGGATGTACCAAGGGACCCAGTACTTC.

This clonotype appeared many times. The genes are TRBV5-8 and TRBJ1-2, with D unresolved. From germline, CDR1 is SGHTS and CDR2 YDEGEE. Trimming removed 1 base at V and 10 bases at J, with 14 bases between. This CDR3 has 13 residues. DNA of the CDR3: TGTGCCAGCAGCTTGCGTGTACAGACTTTCTACACCTTC. Translation gives CASSLRVQTFYTF.

The table lists this clonotype with many counts. V gene TRBV25-1 combines with J gene TRBJ1-2; weak D call: TRBD1 (5 bases). V was clipped by 8 bases and J by 7 bases, with 20 bases between them. Germline assignment: CDR1 MGHDK and CDR2 SYGVNS. There are 14 residues in the CDR3. The CDR3 is CASEEWGVFGGYTF. CDR3 coding DNA: TGTGCCAGCGAGGAATGGGGGGTCTTCGGTGGCTACACCTTC.

The chain links TRBV16 to TRBJ1-2; D possibly corresponds to TRBD1 (6 bases). CDR1 is KGHSY, CDR2 FQNENV, per germline. Deletions cut 0 bases from V and 1 base from J, with 6 bases between. The CDR3 covers 14 residues. The CDR3 region is CASSQSGHNYGYTF. The DNA of the CDR3 is TGTGCCAGCAGCCAATCGGGACATAACTATGGCTACACCTTC.

This clonotype has just a few counts. The chain uses TRBV7-2 and TRBJ2-1; D possibly uses TRBD1 or TRBD2 (6 bases each). The germline V gene encodes CDR1 SGHTA and CDR2 FQGNSA. This CDR3 region has 15 residues. V lost 2 bases and J lost 3, with 11 bases in between. CDR3: CASSLRGVGYNEQFF. CDR3 in DNA: TGTGCCAGCAGCTTAAGGGGGGTGGGCTACAATGAGCAGTTCTTC.

This clonotype showed up many times. The chain has TRBV20-1 and TRBJ2-5; maybe TRBD2 (7 bases). The CDR3 contains 16 residues. V lost 3 bases, J lost 2 bases, and 19 bases lay in between. Germline values: CDR1 DFQATT, CDR2 SNEGSKA (reference sequence). The CDR3 DNA follows: TGCAGTGCTAGGCCCCCGGGGGCGGGAGTGCAAGAGACCCAGTACTTC. Protein: CSARPPGAGVQETQYF.

Concerning this clonotype itself: It may be a read error: a sequence one base away is much more abundant. The rearrangement joins TRBV10-3 to TRBJ2-7; D perhaps matches TRBD1 (6 bases). Germline-derived CDR1 and CDR2 are ENHRY and SYGVKD. The CDR3 length is 15 residues. Written as DNA, the CDR3 is TGTGCCAGCAGTAGGGGGTTCGAGGTATCCTACGAGCAGCACTTC. Translated: CASSRGFEVSYEQHF.

The chain uses TRBV7-2 and TRBJ2-3; D is perhaps TRBD1 (6 bases). V was cut by 5 bases and J by 2 bases, with 17 bases left in between. This CDR3 has 16 residues. The germline gives CDR1 SGHTA, CDR2 FQGNSA. In nucleotides, the CDR3 is TGTGCCAGCAGCACCAACAGGGCAACGGCCACAGATACGCAGTATTTT. Protein sequence: CASSTNRATATDTQYF.

This clonotype came up once. This chain links TRBV5-6 with TRBJ1-3, with 8 bases identical to TRBD1. The germline gives CDR1 SGHDT, CDR2 YYEEEE. Trimming removed 4 bases from V and 0 bases from J; junction bases left unmatched: 6. CDR3 length: 16 amino acids. The CDR3 is CASSNTGGPSGNTIYF. CDR3 nucleotides: TGTGCCAGCAGCAATACAGGGGGACCCTCTGGAAACACCATATATTTT. Variable domain in full (rest from reference TRBV5-6 and TRBJ1-3): DAGVTQSPTHLIKTRGQQVTLRCSPKSGHDTVSWYQQALGQGPQFIFQYYEEEERQRGNFPDRFSGHQFPNYSSELNVNALLLGDSALYLCASSNTGGPSGNTIYFGEGSWLTVV.

This clonotype was counted many times. This chain links TRBV7-9 with TRBJ1-2; D gene unclear. CDR3 length equals 16 residues. V was pared by 2 bases and J by 3 bases, with 16 bases between. The V gene's germline CDR1 is SEHNR and CDR2 FQNEAQ (reference sequence). The CDR3 DNA sequence: TGTGCCAGCAGCTTATCCCAGTCCATAAGAGACTATGGCTACACCTTC. Amino acid sequence: CASSLSQSIRDYGYTF.